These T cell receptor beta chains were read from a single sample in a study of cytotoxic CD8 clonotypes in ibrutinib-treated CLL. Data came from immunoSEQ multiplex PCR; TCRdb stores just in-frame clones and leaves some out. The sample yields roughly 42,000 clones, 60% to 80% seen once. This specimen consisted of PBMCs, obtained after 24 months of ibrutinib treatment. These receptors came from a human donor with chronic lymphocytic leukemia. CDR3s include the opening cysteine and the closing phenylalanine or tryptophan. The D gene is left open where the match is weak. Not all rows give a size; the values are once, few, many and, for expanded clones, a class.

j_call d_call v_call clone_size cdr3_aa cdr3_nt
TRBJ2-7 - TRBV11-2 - CASSLSGVRGSTYEQYF TGTGCCAGCAGCTTAAGTGGGGTCCGGGGCTCTACCTACGAGCAGTACTTC
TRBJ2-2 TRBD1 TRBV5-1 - CASSKKGQGATGELFF TGCGCCAGCAGCAAAAAGGGACAGGGGGCCACCGGGGAGCTGTTTTTT
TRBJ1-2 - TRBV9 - CASSPEGNYGYTF TGTGCCAGCAGCCCAGAGGGCAACTATGGCTACACCTTC
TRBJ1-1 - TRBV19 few CASRTTGTPNTEAFF TGTGCCAGTAGAACTACCGGGACACCGAACACTGAAGCTTTCTTT
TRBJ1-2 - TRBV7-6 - CASSPGRGLHGYTF TGTGCCAGCAGCCCTGGTAGGGGCTTACATGGCTACACCTTC
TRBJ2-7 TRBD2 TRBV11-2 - CASSRAGEIVYEQYF TGTGCCAGCAGCCGAGCGGGAGAAATCGTCTACGAGCAGTACTTC
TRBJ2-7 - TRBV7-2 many CASSLAMGSAYEQYF TGTGCCAGCAGCTTAGCGATGGGTAGCGCGTACGAGCAGTACTTC
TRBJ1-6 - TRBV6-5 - CASSYPPDGNSPLHF TGTGCCAGCAGTTATCCCCCGGACGGGAATTCACCCCTCCACTTT
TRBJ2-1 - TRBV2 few CASSEGSLEQFF TGTGCCAGCAGTGAAGGTAGCCTTGAGCAGTTCTTC
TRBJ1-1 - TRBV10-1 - CASSGGSGPSGAFF TGCGCCAGCAGTGGGGGCTCCGGACCGTCGGGGGCTTTCTTT
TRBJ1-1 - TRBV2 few CASSKSEQGSGTEAFF TGTGCCAGCAGCAAAAGCGAACAGGGTTCCGGCACTGAAGCTTTCTTT
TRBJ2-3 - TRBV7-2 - CASSYSGNTDTQYF TGTGCCAGCAGCTATTCCGGGAACACAGATACGCAGTATTTT
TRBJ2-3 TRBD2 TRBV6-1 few CASSFSGGPTDTQYF TGTGCCAGCAGTTTTAGCGGGGGGCCCACAGATACGCAGTATTTT
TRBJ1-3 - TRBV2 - CASSEQGTGNTIYF TGTGCCAGCAGTGAACAGGGGACTGGAAACACCATATATTTT
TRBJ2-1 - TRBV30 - CAWTHREEQFF TGTGCCTGGACCCACCGGGAAGAGCAGTTCTTC
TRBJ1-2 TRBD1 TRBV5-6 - CASSLGVGTGLYGYTF TGTGCCAGCAGCTTGGGCGTCGGGACAGGGCTCTATGGCTACACCTTC
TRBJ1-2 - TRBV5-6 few CASRDGPAAYGYTF TGTGCCAGCAGGGACGGACCCGCGGCCTATGGCTACACCTTC
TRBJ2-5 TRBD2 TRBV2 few CASSGTSGSFETQYF TGTGCCAGCAGTGGCACTAGCGGGAGTTTCGAGACCCAGTACTTC
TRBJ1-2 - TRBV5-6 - CASSLPPYYGYTF TGTGCCAGCAGCTTGCCGCCTTACTATGGCTACACCTTC
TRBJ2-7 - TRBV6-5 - CASRLGPSSYEQYF TGTGCCAGCAGACTCGGCCCGAGCTCCTACGAGCAGTACTTC
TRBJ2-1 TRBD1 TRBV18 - CASSPIPAGQDRAYNEQFF TGTGCCAGCTCACCCATCCCGGCAGGACAGGACAGGGCCTACAATGAGCAGTTCTTC
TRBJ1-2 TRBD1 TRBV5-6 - CASSLRGLRRANYGYTF TGTGCCAGCAGCTTGAGGGGGCTGCGTAGAGCTAACTATGGCTACACCTTC
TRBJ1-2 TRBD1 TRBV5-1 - CASSLDRGSYGYTF TGCGCCAGCAGCTTGGACAGGGGGTCTTATGGCTACACCTTC
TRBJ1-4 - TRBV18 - CASSPTRVEKLFF TGTGCCAGCTCACCAACTAGGGTTGAAAAACTGTTTTTT
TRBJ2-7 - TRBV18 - CASSPLRISYEQYF TGTGCCAGCTCACCGCTAAGGATTTCCTACGAGCAGTACTTC
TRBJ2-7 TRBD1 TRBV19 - CASSIPGTGLLEQYF TGTGCCAGTAGTATTCCCGGGACAGGGCTCCTCGAGCAGTACTTC
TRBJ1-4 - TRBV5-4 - CASSFQGASEKLFF TGTGCCAGCAGCTTCCAGGGAGCCTCTGAAAAACTGTTTTTT